A single sample is the source of the 11 T cell receptor beta chains below, sequenced in a study of identifying expanded T cells in peripheral blood. Here immunoSEQ multiplex PCR was the method, and the copy in TCRdb shows in-frame clones only, minus some. The sample contains 85,000 to 100,000 clones, 88% of which appear only once. The specimen was blood. The receptors shown here come from a person between 18 and 75 years old in good health.

The gene calls are TRBV7-6 and TRBJ1-2; TRBD1 matches at 8 bases. Germline CDR1 and CDR2: SGHVS and FNYEAQ. The V segment lost 5 bases and the J segment 2 bases; nucleotides outside the gene matches: 7. The CDR3 runs 15 residues. Here the CDR3 DNA reads TGTGCCAGCAGCAAGGGGGACAGGACAAACTATGGCTACACCTTC. Its translation: CASSKGDRTNYGYTF. The full variable domain, in which reference TRBV7-6 and TRBJ1-2 provide the parts outside the CDR3, is GAGVSQSPRYKVTKRGQDVALRCDPISGHVSLYWYRQALGQGPEFLTYFNYEAQQDKSGLPNDRFSAERPEGSISTLTIQRTEQRDSAMYRCASSKGDRTNYGYTFGSGTRLTVV.

J is TRBJ1-1 and V is TRBV5-1; maybe TRBD1 (6 bases). CDR3 length equals 14 residues. V shed 1 base and J shed 7 bases, with 14 bases lying between them. Germline CDR1 is SGHRS and CDR2 is YFSETQ. CDR3 DNA: TGCGCCAGCAGCTTGAGCCAGGGGCTTAATGAAGCTTTCTTT. This sequence encodes CASSLSQGLNEAFF.

This CDR3 reads CATTQGPSWTDTQYF. The CDR3 DNA sequence: TGTGCCACCACGCAAGGGCCCTCATGGACAGATACGCAGTATTTT. This chain connects TRBV19 to TRBJ2-3; no clear D. The germline gives CDR1 LNHDA, CDR2 SQIVND (reference sequence). This CDR3 is 15 amino acids long. V was cut by 10 bases and J by 3 bases, with 20 bases left in between.

A few counts support this clone. The gene calls are TRBV6-4 and TRBJ1-5; no definite D call. Germline CDR1 MRHNA, CDR2 SNTAGT. The CDR3 spans 15 residues. The V and J ends lost 0 bases and 3 bases respectively, with 9 bases between them. DNA of the CDR3: TGTGCCAGCAGTGACTCGAGAGGGCCCAATCAGCCCCAGCATTTT. Residues: CASSDSRGPNQPQHF.

The chain has TRBV4-3 and TRBJ2-7; D unresolved. V lost 4 bases, J lost 2 bases, and 12 bases lay in between. CDR3 length: 14 amino acids. Germline CDR1 reads LGHNA; CDR2 reads YSLEER. The CDR3 here is CASSPATSPYEQYF. In nucleotides, the CDR3 is TGCGCCAGCAGCCCGGCGACAAGCCCCTACGAGCAGTACTTC.

In this sample, this clone turned up a few times. The V and J genes are TRBV28 and TRBJ2-5; 9 bases are shared with TRBD2. Germline V lookup: CDR1 MDHEN, CDR2 SYDVKM. The ends lost 5 bases at V and 4 bases at J; junction bases unmatched: 14. CDR3 length equals 17 residues. The CDR3 here is CASSLRSRLAVPETQYF. Written as DNA, the CDR3 is TGTGCCAGCAGTCTTCGCTCGCGACTAGCGGTCCCAGAGACCCAGTACTTC. Together with reference TRBV28 and TRBJ2-5, the CDR3 gives the full variable domain: DVKVTQSSRYLVKRTGEKVFLECVQDMDHENMFWYRQDPGLGLRLIYFSYDVKMKEKGDIPEGYSVSREKKERFSLILESASTNQTSMYLCASSLRSRLAVPETQYFGPGTRLLVL.

The chain uses TRBV9 and TRBJ1-4; the D gene is possibly TRBD1 (5 bases). V lost 3 bases and J 5 bases, leaving 11 bases between the germline ends. Per germline, CDR1 SGDLS and CDR2 YYNGEE. The CDR3 covers 14 residues. The DNA of the CDR3 is TGTGCCAGCAGCGCTTCTGGGGGGAATGAAAAACTGTTTTTT. Protein: CASSASGGNEKLFF.

The chain joins TRBV6-5 to TRBJ2-6, with D unresolved. The CDR3 is 14 residues long. V was shortened by 5 bases and J by 0 bases, with 5 bases between the two germline ends. Germline V gives CDR1 MNHEY, CDR2 SVGAGI. The DNA for the CDR3 is TGTGCCAGCAGTACCGACTCTGGGGCCAACGTCCTGACTTTC. This translates into CASSTDSGANVLTF.

The CDR3 is CASSQEGTAGNTIYF. CDR3 nucleotide sequence: TGCGCCAGCAGCCAAGAGGGGACAGCCGGAAACACCATATATTTT. The V call is TRBV4-1, the J call TRBJ1-3, with 7 bases matching TRBD1. Germline CDR1 is MGHRA and CDR2 is YSYEKL. After removal of 0 bases from V and 4 bases from J, the junction contained 3 bases not matched to a gene. The CDR3 length is 15 residues.

The J gene is TRBJ1-1, the V gene TRBV29-1; weak D call: TRBD1 (6 bases). Trimming pared 5 bases from V and 2 bases from J, leaving 12 bases between. Germline CDR1 reads SQVTM; CDR2 reads ANQGSEA. This CDR3 has 13 amino acids. The CDR3: CSVHGQINTEAFF. The CDR3 region has the DNA TGCAGCGTTCATGGACAGATCAACACTGAAGCTTTCTTT.

The J gene is TRBJ2-3, the V gene TRBV6-1; tentatively, D is TRBD2 (5 bases). The germline gives CDR1 MNHNS, CDR2 SASEGT. The CDR3 runs 14 residues. V dropped 4 bases and J dropped 4 bases, with 12 bases sitting between them. The CDR3 sequence is CASSGPLGADTQYF. For the CDR3, the DNA is TGTGCCAGCAGTGGCCCCCTCGGGGCAGATACGCAGTATTTT.